A selection of T cell receptor beta chains follows, all from one sample in a study of blood T cell repertoires in COVID-19. Here immunoSEQ multiplex PCR was the method, and the copy in TCRdb shows in-frame clones only, minus some. The table has around 61,000 clones, 89% seen once. The specimen sequenced was peripheral blood. Every receptor here comes from a woman in her fifties or sixties with COVID-19, enrolled during active disease. Both conserved end residues are part of each CDR3. The size of a clone is reported for some rows only, either as once, few or many, or as a class for expanded clones.

>TRBJ2-1|TRBV19|.
CASSMYSSGRFSSYNEQFF
>TRBJ1-6|TRBV28|.
CASTGQGYSPLHF
>TRBJ2-5|TRBV11-3|.
CASSLRRGGRETQYF
>TRBJ2-7|TRBV6-2/TRBV6-3|.
CASSRRRPARGLEQYF
>TRBJ2-7|TRBV18|.
CASSPRAPGEPYEQYF
>TRBJ1-6|TRBV19|.
CASKDRGMLSSPLHF
>TRBJ2-5|TRBV20-1|.
CSASPPEGQETQYF
>TRBJ2-3|TRBV7-8|.
CASSLSRVDTQYF
>TRBJ2-7|TRBV19|.
CASSASRGREQYF
>TRBJ2-1|TRBV6-6|few
CASSLGLAPYNEQFF
>TRBJ2-1|TRBV6-5|.
CATILGAWNEQFF
>TRBJ1-5|TRBV7-9|.
CASSFEETNQPQHF
>TRBJ1-2|TRBV27|.
CASSTLAGGYGYTF
>TRBJ1-4|TRBV30|.
CAWGTGLNEKLFF
>TRBJ2-1|TRBV6-5|.
CASSYSGLHNEQFF
>TRBJ2-7|TRBV6-2/TRBV6-3|few
CASSYRTHEPEGEQYF
>TRBJ2-3|TRBV19|.
CASRKTGGPDTQYF
>TRBJ2-7|TRBV18|.
CASSPPSGGAAEQYF
>TRBJ2-2|TRBV6-5|.
CASSYRRAYTGELFF
>TRBJ1-5|TRBV28|.
CASRATGGYSNQPQHF
>TRBJ1-3|TRBV7-6|.
CASSLERSTGNTIYF
>TRBJ2-2|TRBV6-5|.
CASSLPDTGELFF